The present entry profiles one T cell receptor beta chain with its context. As handled by the study authors: Estimation of nucleated cell counts relied on the amplification of reference gene primers. TCRdb's table, derived via immunoSEQ multiplex PCR, lists solely in-frame clones and lacks some. D and trimming come from the DNA, and the V and J calls and clone size come from that table. This table holds 250,000 to 350,000 clones, 89% found once. The data derive from a study of blood T cell repertoires in COVID-19. Background on the study: PBMCs, B-cell-depleted T cells, or T cells were the source of the cDNA or gDNA that made up the material.

Sequencing was carried out using peripheral blood. The sequence derives from a woman aged 55 to 70 with acute or convalescent COVID-19.

DNA of the CDR3: TGTGCCAGCAGTACTAGCGGGAGGTACGAGCAGTACTTC. Translation gives CASSTSGRYEQYF. This chain connects TRBV28 to TRBJ2-7, with 12 bases lining up with TRBD2. Germline values: CDR1 MDHEN, CDR2 SYDVKM. CDR3 length: 13 amino acids. The trim removed 5 bases at V and 4 bases at J, leaving 0 bases unmatched. The full variable domain, rest sourced from reference TRBV28 and TRBJ2-7, is DVKVTQSSRYLVKRTGEKVFLECVQDMDHENMFWYRQDPGLGLRLIYFSYDVKMKEKGDIPEGYSVSREKKERFSLILESASTNQTSMYLCASSTSGRYEQYFGPGTRLTVT.